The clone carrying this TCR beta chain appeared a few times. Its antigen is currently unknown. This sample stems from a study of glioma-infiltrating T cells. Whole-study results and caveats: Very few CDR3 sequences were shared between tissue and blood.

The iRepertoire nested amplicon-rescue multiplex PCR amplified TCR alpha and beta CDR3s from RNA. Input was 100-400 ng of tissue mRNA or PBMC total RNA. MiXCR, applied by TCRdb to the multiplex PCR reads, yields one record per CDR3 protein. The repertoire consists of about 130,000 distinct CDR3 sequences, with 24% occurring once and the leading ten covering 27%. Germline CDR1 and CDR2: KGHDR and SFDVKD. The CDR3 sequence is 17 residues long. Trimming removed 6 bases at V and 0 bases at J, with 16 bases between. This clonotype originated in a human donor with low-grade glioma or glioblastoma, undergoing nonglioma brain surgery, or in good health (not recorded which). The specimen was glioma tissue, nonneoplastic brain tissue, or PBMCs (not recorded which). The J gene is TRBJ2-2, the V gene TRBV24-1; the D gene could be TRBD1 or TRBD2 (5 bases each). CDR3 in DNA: TGTGCCACCAGTCTCGGAGGACAAGACTCGAACACCGGGGAGCTGTTTTTT. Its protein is CATSLGGQDSNTGELFF.